What follows are 26 T cell receptor beta chains derived from one specimen sequenced in a study of identical twins. MiXCR was run by TCRdb on the 5' RACE reads, yielding one entry per CDR3 protein. The data show 250,000 or so distinct CDR3 sequences, 9.5% to 15% seen once. These data were also filed under a second study, of yellow fever vaccine responses in identical twins.

Input material: memory (CD45RO+) T cells sorted from blood. Every receptor here comes from a woman under 30 in good health.

This chain uses TRBV7-9 with TRBJ2-7; 7 bases map to TRBD1. The V gene end was trimmed by 1 base and the J gene end by 0 bases; junction bases not matched to a gene: 3. The CDR3 covers 15 residues. Germline CDR1 is SEHNR and CDR2 is FQNEAQ (reference sequence). Here the CDR3 DNA reads TGTGCCAGCAGCTTAGGGGACAGCCTCTCCTACGAGCAGTACTTC. This encodes CASSLGDSLSYEQYF.

This clonotype came up many times. The chain recombines TRBV7-2 with TRBJ2-7; TRBD2 might be the D (7 bases). Trimming left V 0 bases short and J 2 bases short, with 8 bases between. CDR3 length: 14 residues. Germline V gives CDR1 SGHTA, CDR2 FQGNSA. The CDR3, as DNA: TGTGCCAGCAGCTTAGCGGGGGGGCCCTACGAGCAGTACTTC. Encoded protein: CASSLAGGPYEQYF.

This clonotype came up a few times. The chain carries TRBV6-1 and TRBJ2-2; D gene uncertain. Germline V gene lookup returns CDR1 MNHNS and CDR2 SASEGT. Deletions cut 6 bases from V and 3 bases from J, with 14 bases between. The CDR3 has 15 residues. In DNA, the CDR3 is TGTGCCAGCAGGTCCAACAACATGGACACCGGGGAGCTGTTTTTT. Protein sequence: CASRSNNMDTGELFF.

The genes are TRBV4-3 and TRBJ2-2; 9 bases match TRBD2. Germline V gene sequence: CDR1 LGHNA, CDR2 YSLEER. The ends lost 4 bases at V and 5 bases at J; junction bases unmatched: 8. The CDR3 extends over 16 amino acids. The CDR3 loop reads CASSRGGGGGTGELFF. DNA of the CDR3: TGCGCCAGCAGCCGCGGGGGGGGCGGAGGTACCGGGGAGCTGTTTTTT.

The CDR3 DNA follows: TGTGCCAGCAGTTTTCGGACTAGCGGGAGGGCCCGGACAGATACGCAGTATTTT. Amino acids: CASSFRTSGRARTDTQYF. This chain joins TRBV6-2 or TRBV6-3 and TRBJ2-3; 15 bases line up with TRBD2. The CDR3 is made up of 18 amino acids. With 4 bases clipped from V and 3 bases from J, the junction kept 8 bases outside the gene matches. Germline CDR1 is MNHEY and CDR2 is SVGEGT.

There are many counts of this clonotype. This sequence joins TRBV7-2 and TRBJ2-7; no firm D call. V gave up 5 bases and J gave up 4 bases, with 6 bases separating them. The germline gives CDR1 SGHTA, CDR2 FQGNSA. This CDR3 spans 11 amino acids. CDR3 in amino acids: CASSPRYEQYF. DNA for the CDR3: TGTGCCAGCAGCCCCCGGTACGAGCAGTACTTC.

Many counts were recorded for this clonotype. The genes are TRBV7-9 and TRBJ2-5; D might be TRBD1 or TRBD2, each matching 5 bases. Trimming pared 5 bases from V and 5 bases from J, leaving 15 bases between. The CDR3 length is 14 residues. Germline V lookup: CDR1 SEHNR, CDR2 FQNEAQ (reference sequence). The CDR3 is CASSRTSWGETQYF. DNA for the CDR3: TGTGCCAGCAGCCGAACTAGTTGGGGGGAGACCCAGTACTTC.

This chain joins TRBV5-1 and TRBJ2-1, with TRBD1 matching 7 bases. The germline gives CDR1 SGHRS, CDR2 YFSETQ. The CDR3 runs to 14 residues. V shed 0 bases, J shed 7 bases, and the junction held 4 bases outside the gene matches. CDR3: CASSLVPGGNEQFF. CDR3 sequence (DNA): TGCGCCAGCAGCTTGGTTCCAGGGGGAAATGAGCAGTTCTTC.

This clonotype came up many times. The V call is TRBV20-1, the J call TRBJ2-3; tentative D call: TRBD1 (6 bases). The CDR3 has 16 amino acids. Trimming removed 5 bases from V and 0 bases from J, with 18 bases in between. The V gene's germline CDR1 is DFQATT and CDR2 SNEGSKA (reference sequence). CDR3 bases: TGCAGTGCTGGGCCGGGTGGGGGCCTAAGCACAGATACGCAGTATTTT. Translating gives CSAGPGGGLSTDTQYF.

At least ten counts were recorded for this clonotype. J is TRBJ2-1 and V is TRBV3-1; 9 nucleotides match TRBD2. The CDR3 loop spans 17 amino acids. CDR1 is LGHDT and CDR2 is YNNKEL in the germline V gene (reference sequence). Losses at the gene ends were 0 bases for V and 4 bases for J; bases not matched to a gene: 7. The DNA of the CDR3 is TGTGCCAGCAGCCAAGAAAGTGCTAGCGGGACATACAATGAGCAGTTCTTC. Residues: CASSQESASGTYNEQFF.

This clonotype was observed a few times. The V gene is TRBV20-1, the J gene TRBJ2-3, with TRBD2 as a possible D gene (5 bases). CDR3 length: 13 amino acids. V dropped 5 bases and J dropped 5 bases, with 14 bases sitting between them. Germline values: CDR1 DFQATT, CDR2 SNEGSKA (reference sequence). The CDR3 coding sequence is TGCAGTGCTCACCGGGAAGCAGGAGATACGCAGTATTTT. Translated, it gives CSAHREAGDTQYF.

This clonotype has a handful of counts. The CDR3 protein is CASSRSDTLTQYF. The CDR3 DNA reads as TGTGCCAGCAGTAGGTCCGACACCCTAACCCAGTACTTC. The V and J genes are TRBV12-3 or TRBV12-4 and TRBJ2-5; D is unclear. V gave up 5 bases and J gave up 8 bases, with 15 bases separating them. The CDR3 extends over 13 amino acids.

The chain employs TRBV20-1 and TRBJ2-2; 7 nucleotides line up with TRBD1. Germline V gene lookup returns CDR1 DFQATT and CDR2 SNEGSKA (reference sequence). Trimming at V came to 4 bases and at J to 1 base, leaving 6 bases not matched to a gene. This CDR3 has 15 amino acids. Here the CDR3 reads CSATPGQLNTGELFF. As DNA, the CDR3 is TGCAGTGCTACCCCGGGACAGTTGAACACCGGGGAGCTGTTTTTT.

This clonotype was counted at least ten times. This chain joins TRBV18 and TRBJ2-4; D is ambiguous. The CDR3 covers 12 residues. Germline V gene sequence: CDR1 KGHSH, CDR2 LQKENI. V was trimmed by 3 bases and J by 10 bases, leaving 10 bases between them. The CDR3 DNA sequence: TGTGCCAGCTCACCTGGCCAGGAGATTCAGTACTTC. It translates to CASSPGQEIQYF.

In its sample, this clonotype was seen many times. CDR3 nucleotide sequence: TGTGCCACCAGCAATCACGGGGGGGGCATTCAGTACTTC. This translates into CATSNHGGGIQYF. The chain is built from TRBV15 and TRBJ2-4; 8 bases are shared with TRBD2. Losses at the gene ends were 4 bases for V and 9 bases for J; bases not matched to a gene: 5. CDR3 size: 13 residues. Germline assignment: CDR1 LNHNV and CDR2 YYDKDF (reference sequence).

This clonotype was detected ten times or more. The chain employs TRBV5-1 and TRBJ1-1, with 7 bases aligning to TRBD1. The germline V gene has CDR1 SGHRS and CDR2 YFSETQ. V was pared by 4 bases and J by 4 bases, with 7 bases of the junction left unmatched. This CDR3 spans 14 amino acids. The CDR3 here is CASSPTDRATEAFF. CDR3 sequence (DNA): TGCGCCAGCAGCCCTACCGACAGGGCCACTGAAGCTTTCTTT.

The table lists this clonotype with many counts. V gene TRBV24-1 combines with J gene TRBJ2-7; D unresolved. The germline gives CDR1 KGHDR, CDR2 SFDVKD. V lost 3 bases and J lost 0, with 8 bases in between. The CDR3 runs to 14 residues. CDR3 protein: CATSDQADSYEQYF. DNA of the CDR3: TGTGCCACCAGTGATCAGGCAGACTCCTACGAGCAGTACTTC.

This clonotype appeared once. V is TRBV18 and J is TRBJ2-7, with D perhaps TRBD2 (6 bases). In germline, CDR1 is KGHSH, CDR2 LQKENI. CDR3 length: 15 residues. V lost 2 bases, J lost 3 bases, and 14 bases lay in between. The CDR3 sequence is CASSPMRDSGYEQYF. DNA for the CDR3: TGTGCCAGCTCACCAATGAGGGACTCTGGCTACGAGCAGTACTTC.

The chain employs TRBV5-1 and TRBJ2-1; 11 nucleotides line up with TRBD1. The CDR3 sequence is 15 residues long. After removal of 4 bases from V and 4 bases from J, the junction contained 4 bases not matched to a gene. Germline CDR1 reads SGHRS; CDR2 reads YFSETQ. DNA for the CDR3: TGCGCCAGCAGCATCGGGACAGGGGGGTACAATGAGCAGTTCTTC. Its translation: CASSIGTGGYNEQFF.

This chain links TRBV10-3 with TRBJ2-1; D remains unclear. Germline-derived CDR1 and CDR2 are ENHRY and SYGVKD. V was clipped by 2 bases and J by 9 bases, with 8 bases between them. This CDR3 has 12 residues. CDR3 residues: CAISEDLGEQFF. Here the CDR3 DNA reads TGTGCCATCAGTGAGGACCTGGGTGAGCAGTTCTTC.

A word on this clonotype: This may arise from a read error, as a much more abundant clone is one base away. This chain links TRBV3-1 with TRBJ2-1, with 8 positions matching TRBD2. This CDR3 comprises 15 residues. V was pared by 5 bases and J by 4 bases, with 7 bases of the junction left unmatched. Per the germline V gene, CDR1 is LGHDT and CDR2 is YNNKEL (reference sequence). The CDR3 DNA sequence: TGTGCCAGCAGCAAAGCTCGCGGGGGGTACAATGAGCAGTTCTTC. This translates into CASSKARGGYNEQFF.

CDR3 nucleotides: TGTGCCAGCAGCTCACCGACAATCTACGAGCAGTACTTC. Translation: CASSSPTIYEQYF. This chain connects TRBV7-2 to TRBJ2-7; D is undetermined. This CDR3 is 13 amino acids long. The germline gives CDR1 SGHTA, CDR2 FQGNSA. V was cut by 4 bases and J by 3 bases, with 10 bases left in between.

This clonotype appeared a few times. The V gene is TRBV6-5, the J gene TRBJ2-1, with D maybe TRBD2 (5 bases). V was trimmed by 0 bases and J by 6 bases, leaving 6 bases between them. Germline V gene sequence: CDR1 MNHEY, CDR2 SVGAGI. There are 13 residues in the CDR3. In nucleotides, the CDR3 is TGTGCCAGCAGTTACTCGGCGGGCAATGAGCAGTTCTTC. It encodes CASSYSAGNEQFF.

This clonotype was seen many times. The V gene is TRBV7-8, the J gene TRBJ2-4; no clear D. Germline V gene lookup returns CDR1 SGHVS and CDR2 FQNEAQ. This CDR3 has 14 amino acids. Between the trimmed V and J ends, which lost 4 bases and 0 bases, there was a span of 7 bases. The CDR3 bases are TGTGCCAGCAGCTCACCGGTAGCCAAAAACATTCAGTACTTC. Its translation: CASSSPVAKNIQYF.

The rearrangement links TRBV2 to TRBJ2-3; D uncertain. CDR1 and CDR2 (germline): SNHLY, FYNNEI. Trimming shortened V by 6 bases and J by 5 bases, and 12 bases separated the two germline ends. The CDR3 spans 13 residues. CDR3 in amino acids: CASRAALLDTQYF. The CDR3 DNA is TGTGCCAGCAGAGCCGCACTATTAGATACGCAGTATTTT.

This clonotype has a count of ten or more. The J gene is TRBJ2-7, the V gene TRBV29-1; 8 bases map to TRBD2. Germline CDR1 is SQVTM and CDR2 is ANQGSEA. The CDR3 runs 14 residues. V shed 0 bases and J 3 bases; nucleotides not matched to a gene: 4. The CDR3 sequence: CSVEDRLAGYEQYF. DNA of the CDR3: TGCAGCGTTGAAGATCGCCTAGCGGGCTACGAGCAGTACTTC.